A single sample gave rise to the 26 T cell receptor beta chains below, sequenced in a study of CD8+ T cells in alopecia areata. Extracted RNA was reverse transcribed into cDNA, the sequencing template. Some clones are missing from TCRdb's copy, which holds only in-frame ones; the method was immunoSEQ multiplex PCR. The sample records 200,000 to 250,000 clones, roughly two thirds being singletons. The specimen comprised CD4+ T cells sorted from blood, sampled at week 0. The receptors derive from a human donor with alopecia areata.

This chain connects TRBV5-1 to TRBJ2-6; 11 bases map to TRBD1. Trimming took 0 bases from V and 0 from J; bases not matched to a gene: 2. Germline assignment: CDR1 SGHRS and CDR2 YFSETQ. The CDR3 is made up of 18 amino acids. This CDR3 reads CASSLGTGGLSGANVLTF. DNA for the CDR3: TGCGCCAGCAGCTTGGGGACAGGGGGCCTCTCTGGGGCCAACGTCCTGACTTTC. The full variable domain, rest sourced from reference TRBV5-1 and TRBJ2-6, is KAGVTQTPRYLIKTRGQQVTLSCSPISGHRSVSWYQQTPGQGLQFLFEYFSETQRNKGNFPGRFSGRQFSNSRSEMNVSTLELGDSALYLCASSLGTGGLSGANVLTFGAGSRLTVL.

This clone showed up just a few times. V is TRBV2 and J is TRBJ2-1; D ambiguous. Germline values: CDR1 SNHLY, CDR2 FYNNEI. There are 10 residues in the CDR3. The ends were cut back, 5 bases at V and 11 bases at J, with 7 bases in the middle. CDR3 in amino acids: CASSSTKQFF. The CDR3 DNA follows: TGTGCCAGCAGTTCTACCAAGCAGTTCTTC.

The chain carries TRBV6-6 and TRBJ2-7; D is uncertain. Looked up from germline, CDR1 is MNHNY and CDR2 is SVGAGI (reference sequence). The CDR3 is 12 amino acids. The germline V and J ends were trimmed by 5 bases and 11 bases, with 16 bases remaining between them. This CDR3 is CASSRGTTPEYF. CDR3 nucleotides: TGTGCCAGCAGTAGAGGTACAACCCCGGAGTACTTC.

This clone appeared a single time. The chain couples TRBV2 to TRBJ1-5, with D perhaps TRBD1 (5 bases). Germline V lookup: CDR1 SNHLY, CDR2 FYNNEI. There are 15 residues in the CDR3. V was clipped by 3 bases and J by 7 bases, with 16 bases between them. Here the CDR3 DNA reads TGTGCCAGCAGTGAGTCGGGGGTAGTGGGACAGCCCCAGCATTTT. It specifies CASSESGVVGQPQHF.

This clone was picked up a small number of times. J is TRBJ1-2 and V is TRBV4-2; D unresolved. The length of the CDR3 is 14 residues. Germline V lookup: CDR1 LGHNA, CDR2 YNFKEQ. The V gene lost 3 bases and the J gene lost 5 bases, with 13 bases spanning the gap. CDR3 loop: CASSQGSTAYGYTF. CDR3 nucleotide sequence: TGTGCCAGCAGCCAGGGAAGTACAGCGTATGGCTACACCTTC.

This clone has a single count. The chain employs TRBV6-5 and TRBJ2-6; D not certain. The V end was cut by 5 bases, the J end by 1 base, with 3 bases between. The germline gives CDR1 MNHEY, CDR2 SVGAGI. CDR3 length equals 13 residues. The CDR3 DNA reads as TGTGCCAGCAGTGCATCTGGGGCCAACGTCCTGACTTTC. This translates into CASSASGANVLTF.

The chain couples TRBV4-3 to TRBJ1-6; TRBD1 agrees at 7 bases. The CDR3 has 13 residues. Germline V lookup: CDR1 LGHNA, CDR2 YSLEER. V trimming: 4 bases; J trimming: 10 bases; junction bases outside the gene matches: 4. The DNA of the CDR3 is TGCGCCAGCAGCCTGGACAGGATCTCACCCCTCCACTTT. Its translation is CASSLDRISPLHF.

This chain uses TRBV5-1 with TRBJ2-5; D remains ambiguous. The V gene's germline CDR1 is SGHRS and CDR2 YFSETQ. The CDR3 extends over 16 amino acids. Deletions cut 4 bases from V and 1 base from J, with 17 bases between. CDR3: CASSPGYGRRQETQYF. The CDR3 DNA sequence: TGCGCCAGCAGCCCTGGCTATGGACGTCGCCAAGAGACCCAGTACTTC.

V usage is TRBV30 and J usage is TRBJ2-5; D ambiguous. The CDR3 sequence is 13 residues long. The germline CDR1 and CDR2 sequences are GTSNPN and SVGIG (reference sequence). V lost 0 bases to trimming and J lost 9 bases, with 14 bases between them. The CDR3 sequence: CAWSVRPAEAQYF. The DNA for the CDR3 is TGTGCCTGGAGTGTACGCCCGGCCGAGGCCCAGTACTTC. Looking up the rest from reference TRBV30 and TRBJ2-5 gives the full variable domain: SQTIHQWPATLVQPVGSPLSLECTVEGTSNPNLYWYRQAAGRGLQLLFYSVGIGQISSEVPQNLSASRPQDRQFILSSKKLLLSDSGFYLCAWSVRPAEAQYFGPGTRLLVL.

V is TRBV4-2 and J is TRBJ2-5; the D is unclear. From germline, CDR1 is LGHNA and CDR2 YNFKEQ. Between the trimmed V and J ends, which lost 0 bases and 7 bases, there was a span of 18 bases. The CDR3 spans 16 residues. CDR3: CASSQELALRVGTQYF. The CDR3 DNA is TGTGCCAGCAGCCAAGAGTTGGCCCTACGGGTGGGGACCCAGTACTTC.

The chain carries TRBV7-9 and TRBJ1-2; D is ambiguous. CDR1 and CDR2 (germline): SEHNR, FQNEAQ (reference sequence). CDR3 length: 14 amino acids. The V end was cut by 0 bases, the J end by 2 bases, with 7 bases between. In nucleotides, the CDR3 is TGTGCCAGCAGCTTAGCGAGCAGGAACTATGGCTACACCTTC. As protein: CASSLASRNYGYTF.

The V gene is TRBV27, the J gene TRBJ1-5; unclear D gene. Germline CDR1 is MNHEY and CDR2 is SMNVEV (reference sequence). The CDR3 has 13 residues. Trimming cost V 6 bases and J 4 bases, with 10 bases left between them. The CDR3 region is CASRPGWNQPQHF. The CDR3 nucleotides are TGTGCCAGCAGGCCAGGTTGGAATCAGCCCCAGCATTTT.

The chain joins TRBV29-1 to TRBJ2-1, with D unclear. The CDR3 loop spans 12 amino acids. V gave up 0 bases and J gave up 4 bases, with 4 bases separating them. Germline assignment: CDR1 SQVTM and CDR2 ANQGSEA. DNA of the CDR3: TGCAGCGTTGAAGACGGGTACAATGAGCAGTTCTTC. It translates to CSVEDGYNEQFF.

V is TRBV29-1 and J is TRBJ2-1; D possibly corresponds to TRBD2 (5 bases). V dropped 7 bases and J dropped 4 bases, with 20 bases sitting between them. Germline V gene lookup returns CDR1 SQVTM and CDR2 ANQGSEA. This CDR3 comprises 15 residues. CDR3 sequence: CSASFLGGQYNEQFF. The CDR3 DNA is TGCAGCGCCTCATTTCTTGGCGGGCAATACAATGAGCAGTTCTTC.

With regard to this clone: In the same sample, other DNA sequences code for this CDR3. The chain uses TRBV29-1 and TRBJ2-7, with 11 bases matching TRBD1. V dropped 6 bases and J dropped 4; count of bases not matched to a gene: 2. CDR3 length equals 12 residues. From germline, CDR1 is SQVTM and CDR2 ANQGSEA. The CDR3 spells CSVGTGGYEQYF. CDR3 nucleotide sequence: TGCAGCGTGGGGACAGGGGGGTACGAGCAGTACTTC.

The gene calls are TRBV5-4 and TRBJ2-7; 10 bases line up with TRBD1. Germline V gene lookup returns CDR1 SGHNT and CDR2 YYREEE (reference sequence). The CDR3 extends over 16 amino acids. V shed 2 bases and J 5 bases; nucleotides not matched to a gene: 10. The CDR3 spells CASSLSGWDRGHEQYF. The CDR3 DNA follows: TGTGCCAGCAGCTTAAGCGGTTGGGACAGGGGCCACGAGCAGTACTTC. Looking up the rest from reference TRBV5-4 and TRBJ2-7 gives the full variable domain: ETGVTQSPTHLIKTRGQQVTLRCSSQSGHNTVSWYQQALGQGPQFIFQYYREEENGRGNFPPRFSGLQFPNYSSELNVNALELDDSALYLCASSLSGWDRGHEQYFGPGTRLTVT.

The CDR3 loop reads CSTRTANYGYTF. The DNA for the CDR3 is TGCAGCACCCGGACAGCTAACTATGGCTACACCTTC. The chain links TRBV29-1 to TRBJ1-2; D might be TRBD1 (6 bases). The germline V and J ends were trimmed by 8 bases and 0 bases, with 10 bases remaining between them. CDR1 and CDR2 from the germline V gene are SQVTM and ANQGSEA. The CDR3 runs to 12 residues.

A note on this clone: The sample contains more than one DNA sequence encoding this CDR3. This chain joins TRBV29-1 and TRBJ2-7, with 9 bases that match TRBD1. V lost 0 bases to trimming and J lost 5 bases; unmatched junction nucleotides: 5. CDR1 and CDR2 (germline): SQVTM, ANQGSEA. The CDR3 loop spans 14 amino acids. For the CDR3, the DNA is TGCAGCGTTGAAGATGGGACAGGGCTCCACGAGCAGTACTTC. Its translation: CSVEDGTGLHEQYF.

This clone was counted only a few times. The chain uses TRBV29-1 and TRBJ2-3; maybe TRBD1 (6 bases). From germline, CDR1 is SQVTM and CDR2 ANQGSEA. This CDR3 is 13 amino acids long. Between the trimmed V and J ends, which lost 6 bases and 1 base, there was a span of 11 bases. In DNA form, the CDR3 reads TGCAGCGTCGGGGACACCCGCACAGATACGCAGTATTTT. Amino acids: CSVGDTRTDTQYF.

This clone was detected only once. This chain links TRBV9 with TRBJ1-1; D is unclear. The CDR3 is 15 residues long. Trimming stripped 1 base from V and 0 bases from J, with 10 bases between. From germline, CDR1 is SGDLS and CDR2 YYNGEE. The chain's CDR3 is CASSVNLELNTEAFF. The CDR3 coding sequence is TGTGCCAGCAGCGTAAATCTTGAGCTGAACACTGAAGCTTTCTTT. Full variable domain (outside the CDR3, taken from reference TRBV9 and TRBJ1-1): DSGVTQTPKHLITATGQRVTLRCSPRSGDLSVYWYQQSLDQGLQFLIQYYNGEERAKGNILERFSAQQFPDLHSELNLSSLELGDSALYFCASSVNLELNTEAFFGQGTRLTVV.

The DNA of the CDR3 is TGCAGCGTCGCAGGACAGGGGGCCAAAAACATTCAGTACTTC. Its translation: CSVAGQGAKNIQYF. The chain joins TRBV29-1 to TRBJ2-4; the match to TRBD1 covers 9 bases. CDR3 size: 14 residues. Germline-derived CDR1 and CDR2 are SQVTM and ANQGSEA. Germline trimming cut 6 bases from V and 1 base from J; bases unmatched to any gene: 4.

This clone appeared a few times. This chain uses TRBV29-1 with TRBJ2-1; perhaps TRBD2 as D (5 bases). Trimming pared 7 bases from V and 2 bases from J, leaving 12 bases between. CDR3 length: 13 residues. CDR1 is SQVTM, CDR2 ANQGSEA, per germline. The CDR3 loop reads CSETRRPYNEQFF. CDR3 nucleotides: TGCAGCGAAACTAGAAGGCCCTACAATGAGCAGTTCTTC.

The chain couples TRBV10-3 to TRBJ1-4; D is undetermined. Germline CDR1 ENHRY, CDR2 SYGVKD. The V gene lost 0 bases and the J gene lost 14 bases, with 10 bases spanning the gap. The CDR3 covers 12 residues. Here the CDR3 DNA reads TGTGCCATCAGTGAGTCGAGAAAGATGCTGTTTTTT. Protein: CAISESRKMLFF.

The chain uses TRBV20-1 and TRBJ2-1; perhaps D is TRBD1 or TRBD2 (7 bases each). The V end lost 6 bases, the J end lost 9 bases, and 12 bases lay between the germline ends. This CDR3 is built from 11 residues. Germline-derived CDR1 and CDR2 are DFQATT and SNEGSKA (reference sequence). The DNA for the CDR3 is TGCAGTGCCCAGGGGGGGTCTGAGCAGTTCTTC. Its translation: CSAQGGSEQFF.

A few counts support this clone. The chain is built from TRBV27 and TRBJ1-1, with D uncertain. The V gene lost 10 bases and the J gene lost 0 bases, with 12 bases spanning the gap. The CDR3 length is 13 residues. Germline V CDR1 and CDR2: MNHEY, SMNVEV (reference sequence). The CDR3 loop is CATATNMNTEAFF. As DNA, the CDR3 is TGTGCCACTGCGACAAACATGAACACTGAAGCTTTCTTT.

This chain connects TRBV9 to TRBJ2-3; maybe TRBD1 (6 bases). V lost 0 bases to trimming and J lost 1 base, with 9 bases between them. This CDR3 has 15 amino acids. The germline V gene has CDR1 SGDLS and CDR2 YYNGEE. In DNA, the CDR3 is TGTGCCAGCAGCGTAGGGACAGTGGGCACAGATACGCAGTATTTT. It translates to CASSVGTVGTDTQYF.